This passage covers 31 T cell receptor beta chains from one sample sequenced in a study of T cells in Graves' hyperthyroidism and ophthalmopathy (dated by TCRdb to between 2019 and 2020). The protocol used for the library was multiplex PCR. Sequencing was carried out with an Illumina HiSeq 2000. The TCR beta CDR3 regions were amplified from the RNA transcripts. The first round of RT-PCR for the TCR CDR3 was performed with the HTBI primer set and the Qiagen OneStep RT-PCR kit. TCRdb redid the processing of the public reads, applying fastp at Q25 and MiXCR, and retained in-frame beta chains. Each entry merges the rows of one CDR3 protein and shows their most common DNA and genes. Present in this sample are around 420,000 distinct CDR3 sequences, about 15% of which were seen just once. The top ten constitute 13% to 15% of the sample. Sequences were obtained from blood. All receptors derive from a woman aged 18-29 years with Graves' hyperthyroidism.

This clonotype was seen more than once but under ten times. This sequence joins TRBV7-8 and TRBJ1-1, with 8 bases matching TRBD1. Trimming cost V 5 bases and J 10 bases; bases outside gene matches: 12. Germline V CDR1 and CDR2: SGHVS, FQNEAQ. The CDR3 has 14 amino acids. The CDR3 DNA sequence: TGTGCCAGCAGCCTGGACGGCAGGGGGCAAGGAGCTTTCTTT. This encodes CASSLDGRGQGAFF.

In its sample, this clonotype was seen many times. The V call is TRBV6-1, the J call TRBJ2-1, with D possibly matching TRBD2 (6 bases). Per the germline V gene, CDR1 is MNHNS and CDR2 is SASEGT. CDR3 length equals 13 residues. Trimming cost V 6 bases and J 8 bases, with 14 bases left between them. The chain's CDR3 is CASRRLGAHEQFF. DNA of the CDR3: TGTGCCAGCAGGAGACTAGGAGCCCATGAGCAGTTCTTC.

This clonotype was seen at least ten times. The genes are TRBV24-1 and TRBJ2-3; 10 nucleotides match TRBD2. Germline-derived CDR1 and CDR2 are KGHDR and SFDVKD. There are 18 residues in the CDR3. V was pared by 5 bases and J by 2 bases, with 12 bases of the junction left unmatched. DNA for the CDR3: TGTGCCACCAGTGCCCTGGGGCTAGCGGGAGAGGACACAGATACGCAGTATTTT. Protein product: CATSALGLAGEDTDTQYF.

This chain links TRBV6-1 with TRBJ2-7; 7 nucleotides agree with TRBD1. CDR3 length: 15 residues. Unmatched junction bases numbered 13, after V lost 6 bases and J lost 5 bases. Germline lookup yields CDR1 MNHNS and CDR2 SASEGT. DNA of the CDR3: TGTGCCAGCAGCCTAGGGACAGTCCCAAGGGACGAGCAGTACTTC. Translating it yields CASSLGTVPRDEQYF.

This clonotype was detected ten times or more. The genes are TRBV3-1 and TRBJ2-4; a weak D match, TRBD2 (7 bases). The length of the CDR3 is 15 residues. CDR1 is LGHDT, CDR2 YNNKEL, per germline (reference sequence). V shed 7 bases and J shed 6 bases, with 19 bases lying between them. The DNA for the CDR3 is TGTGCCAGCACCGGAGGGGGGGGGCCTGGAAACATTCAGTACTTC. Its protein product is CASTGGGGPGNIQYF.

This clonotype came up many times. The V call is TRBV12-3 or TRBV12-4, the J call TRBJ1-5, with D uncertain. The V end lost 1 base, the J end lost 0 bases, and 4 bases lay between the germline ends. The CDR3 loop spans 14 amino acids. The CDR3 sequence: CASSLEGSNQPQHF. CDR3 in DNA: TGTGCCAGCAGTTTAGAGGGTAGCAATCAGCCCCAGCATTTT.

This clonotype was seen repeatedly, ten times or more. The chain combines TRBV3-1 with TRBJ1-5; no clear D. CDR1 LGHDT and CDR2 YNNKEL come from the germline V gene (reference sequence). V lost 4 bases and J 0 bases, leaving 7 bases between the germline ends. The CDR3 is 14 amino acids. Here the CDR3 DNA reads TGTGCCAGCAGCCCCAGGCATAGCAATCAGCCCCAGCATTTT. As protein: CASSPRHSNQPQHF.

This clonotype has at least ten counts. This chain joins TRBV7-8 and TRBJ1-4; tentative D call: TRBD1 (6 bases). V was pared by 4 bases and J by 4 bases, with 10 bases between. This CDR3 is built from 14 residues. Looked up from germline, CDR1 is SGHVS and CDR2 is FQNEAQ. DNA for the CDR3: TGTGCCAGCAGCTCTCAGGGGATTAATGAAAAACTGTTTTTT. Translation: CASSSQGINEKLFF.

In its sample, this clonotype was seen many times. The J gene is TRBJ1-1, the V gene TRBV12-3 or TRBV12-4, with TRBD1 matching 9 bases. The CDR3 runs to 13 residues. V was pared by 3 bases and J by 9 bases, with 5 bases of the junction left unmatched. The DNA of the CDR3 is TGTGCCAGCAGTTTCGGGACAGGGTTCAAAGCTTTCTTT. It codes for CASSFGTGFKAFF.

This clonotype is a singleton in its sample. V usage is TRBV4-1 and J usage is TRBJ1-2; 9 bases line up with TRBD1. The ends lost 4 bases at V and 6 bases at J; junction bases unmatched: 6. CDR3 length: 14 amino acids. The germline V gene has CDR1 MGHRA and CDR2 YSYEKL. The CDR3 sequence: CASSPRRDRDGYTF. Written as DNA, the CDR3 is TGCGCCAGCAGCCCAAGGCGGGACAGGGATGGCTACACCTTC.

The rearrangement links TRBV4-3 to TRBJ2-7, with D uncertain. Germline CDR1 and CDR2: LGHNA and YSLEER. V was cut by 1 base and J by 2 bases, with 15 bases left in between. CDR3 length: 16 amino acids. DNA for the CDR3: TGCGCCAGCAGCCAAGTGGAGACCCCTTTTACCTACGAGCAGTACTTC. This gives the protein CASSQVETPFTYEQYF.

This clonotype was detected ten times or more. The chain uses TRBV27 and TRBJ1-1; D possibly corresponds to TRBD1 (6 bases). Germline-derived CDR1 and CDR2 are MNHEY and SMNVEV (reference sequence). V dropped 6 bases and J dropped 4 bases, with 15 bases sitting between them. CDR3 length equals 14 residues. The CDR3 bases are TGTGCCAGCAGCCTGCGGGGGCGCGGCACTGAAGCTTTCTTT. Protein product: CASSLRGRGTEAFF.

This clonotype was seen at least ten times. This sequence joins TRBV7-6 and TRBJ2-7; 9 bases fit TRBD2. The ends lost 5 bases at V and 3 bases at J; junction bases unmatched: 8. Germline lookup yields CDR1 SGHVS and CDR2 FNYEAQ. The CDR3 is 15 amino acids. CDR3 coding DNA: TGTGCCAGCAGCCCAGGGGCGGGGGGGGGCTACGAGCAGTACTTC. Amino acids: CASSPGAGGGYEQYF.

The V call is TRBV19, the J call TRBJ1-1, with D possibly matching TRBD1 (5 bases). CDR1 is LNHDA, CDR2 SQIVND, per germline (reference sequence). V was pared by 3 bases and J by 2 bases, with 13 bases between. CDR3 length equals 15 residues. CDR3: CASSMTAGANTEAFF. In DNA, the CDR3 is TGTGCCAGTAGTATGACAGCAGGAGCAAACACTGAAGCTTTCTTT.

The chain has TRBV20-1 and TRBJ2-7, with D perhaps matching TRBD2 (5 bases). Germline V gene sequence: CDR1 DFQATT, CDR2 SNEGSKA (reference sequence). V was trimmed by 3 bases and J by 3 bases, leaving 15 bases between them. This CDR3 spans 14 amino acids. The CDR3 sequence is CSASGNSVYYEQYF. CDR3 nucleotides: TGCAGTGCTAGCGGAAATAGCGTATACTACGAGCAGTACTTC.

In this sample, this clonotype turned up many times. This CDR3 is CAISTLQGAASDTQYF. DNA for the CDR3: TGTGCCATCAGTACCTTACAGGGAGCCGCGTCAGATACGCAGTATTTT. V usage is TRBV10-3 and J usage is TRBJ2-3, with TRBD1 as a possible D gene (6 bases). This CDR3 is 16 amino acids long. Trimming cost V 5 bases and J 4 bases, with 19 bases left between them. CDR1 ENHRY and CDR2 SYGVKD come from the germline V gene.

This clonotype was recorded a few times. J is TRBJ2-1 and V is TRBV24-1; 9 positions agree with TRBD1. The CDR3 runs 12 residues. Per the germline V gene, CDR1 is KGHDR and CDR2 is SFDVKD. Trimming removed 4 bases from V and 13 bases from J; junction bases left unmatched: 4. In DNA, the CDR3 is TGTGCCACCAGTGACCCGGGACAGGGCCAGTTCTTC. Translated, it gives CATSDPGQGQFF.

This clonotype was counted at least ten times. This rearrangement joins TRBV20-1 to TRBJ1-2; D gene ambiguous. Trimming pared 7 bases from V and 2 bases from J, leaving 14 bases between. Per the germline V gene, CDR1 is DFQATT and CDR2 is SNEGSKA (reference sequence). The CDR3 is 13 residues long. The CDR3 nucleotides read TGCAGTGGCGCGTCGGTGATAAACTATGGCTACACCTTC. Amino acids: CSGASVINYGYTF.

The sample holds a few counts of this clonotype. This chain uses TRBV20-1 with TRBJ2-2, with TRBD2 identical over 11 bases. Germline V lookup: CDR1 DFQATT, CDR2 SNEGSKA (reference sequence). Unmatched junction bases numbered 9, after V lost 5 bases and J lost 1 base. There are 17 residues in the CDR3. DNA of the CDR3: TGCAGTGCTCGGAGGGGACTAGCGGCTAGGAACACCGGGGAGCTGTTTTTT. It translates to CSARRGLAARNTGELFF.

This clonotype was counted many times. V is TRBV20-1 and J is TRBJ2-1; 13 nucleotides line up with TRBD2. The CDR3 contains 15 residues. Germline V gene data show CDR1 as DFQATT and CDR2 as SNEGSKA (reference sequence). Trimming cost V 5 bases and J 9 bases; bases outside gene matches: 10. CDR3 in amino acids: CSAASPGLAGLEQFF. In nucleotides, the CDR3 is TGCAGTGCTGCGTCCCCGGGACTAGCGGGGCTTGAGCAGTTCTTC.

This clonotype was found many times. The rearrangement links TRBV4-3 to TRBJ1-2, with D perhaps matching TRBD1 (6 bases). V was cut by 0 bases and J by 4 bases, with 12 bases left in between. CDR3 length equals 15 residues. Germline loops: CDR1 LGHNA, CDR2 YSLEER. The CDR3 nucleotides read TGCGCCAGCAGCCAAGATTGGGAAGGGGGCTATGGCTACACCTTC. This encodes CASSQDWEGGYGYTF.

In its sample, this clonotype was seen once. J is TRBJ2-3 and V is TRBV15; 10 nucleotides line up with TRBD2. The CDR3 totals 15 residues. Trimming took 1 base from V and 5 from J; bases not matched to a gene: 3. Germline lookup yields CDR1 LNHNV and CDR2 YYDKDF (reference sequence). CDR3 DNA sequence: TGTGCCACCAGCAGAGGGCTAGCGGGAGTAGATACGCAGTATTTT. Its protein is CATSRGLAGVDTQYF.

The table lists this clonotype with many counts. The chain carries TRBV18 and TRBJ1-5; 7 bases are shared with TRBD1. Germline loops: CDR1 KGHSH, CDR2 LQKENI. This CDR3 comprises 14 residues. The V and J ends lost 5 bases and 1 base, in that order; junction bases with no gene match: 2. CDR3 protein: CASSMGQSNQPQHF. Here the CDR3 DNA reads TGTGCCAGCTCAATGGGACAGAGCAATCAGCCCCAGCATTTT.

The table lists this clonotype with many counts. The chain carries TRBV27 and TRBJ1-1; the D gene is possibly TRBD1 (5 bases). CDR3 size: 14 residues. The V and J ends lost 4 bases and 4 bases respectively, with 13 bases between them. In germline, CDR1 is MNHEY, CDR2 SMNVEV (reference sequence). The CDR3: CASSSGTAGTEAFF. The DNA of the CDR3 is TGTGCCAGCAGTTCGGGGACCGCGGGCACTGAAGCTTTCTTT.

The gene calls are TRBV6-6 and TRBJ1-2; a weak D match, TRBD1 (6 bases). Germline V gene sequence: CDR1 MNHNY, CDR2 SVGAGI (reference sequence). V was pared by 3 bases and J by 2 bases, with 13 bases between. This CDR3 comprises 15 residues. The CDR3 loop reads CASSYSTGANYGYTF. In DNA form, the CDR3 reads TGTGCCAGCAGTTATTCGACAGGTGCAAACTATGGCTACACCTTC.

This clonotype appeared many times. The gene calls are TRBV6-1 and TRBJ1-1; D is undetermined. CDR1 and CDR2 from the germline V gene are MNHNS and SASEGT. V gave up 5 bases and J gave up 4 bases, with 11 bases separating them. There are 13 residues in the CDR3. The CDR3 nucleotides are TGTGCCAGCAGTTACAAGGAATTCACTGAAGCTTTCTTT. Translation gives CASSYKEFTEAFF.

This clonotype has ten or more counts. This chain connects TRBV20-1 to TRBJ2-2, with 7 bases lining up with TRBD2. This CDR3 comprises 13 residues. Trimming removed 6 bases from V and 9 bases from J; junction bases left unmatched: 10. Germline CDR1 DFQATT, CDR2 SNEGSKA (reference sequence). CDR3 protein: CSAAEVAGRELFF. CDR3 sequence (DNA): TGCAGTGCCGCTGAGGTAGCGGGCCGGGAGCTGTTTTTT.

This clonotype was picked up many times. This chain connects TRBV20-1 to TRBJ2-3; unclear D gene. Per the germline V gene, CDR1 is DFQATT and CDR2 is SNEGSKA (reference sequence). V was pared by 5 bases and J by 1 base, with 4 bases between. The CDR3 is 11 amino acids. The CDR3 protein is CSAPRTDTQYF. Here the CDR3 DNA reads TGCAGTGCTCCCCGCACAGATACGCAGTATTTT.

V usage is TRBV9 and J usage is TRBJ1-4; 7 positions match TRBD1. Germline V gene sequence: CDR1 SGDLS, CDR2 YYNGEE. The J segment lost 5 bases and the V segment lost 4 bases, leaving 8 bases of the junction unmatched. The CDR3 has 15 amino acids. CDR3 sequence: CASSTRTGENEKLFF. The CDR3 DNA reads TGTGCCAGCAGCACTCGGACAGGAGAGAATGAAAAACTGTTTTTT.

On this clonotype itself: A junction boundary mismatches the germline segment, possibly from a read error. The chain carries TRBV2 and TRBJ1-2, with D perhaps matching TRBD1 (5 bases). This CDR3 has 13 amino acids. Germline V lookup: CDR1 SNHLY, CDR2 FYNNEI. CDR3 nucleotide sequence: TGTGCCAGCCCCCCCAGGGCTGTGGATGGCTGCACCTTC. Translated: CASPPRAVDGCTF.

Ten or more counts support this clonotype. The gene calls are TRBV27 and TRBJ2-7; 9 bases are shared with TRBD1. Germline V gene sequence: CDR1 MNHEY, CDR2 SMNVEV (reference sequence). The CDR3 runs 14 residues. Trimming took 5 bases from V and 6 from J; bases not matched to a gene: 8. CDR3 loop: CASSPWDREGEQYF. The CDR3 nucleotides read TGTGCCAGCAGTCCGTGGGACAGGGAGGGCGAGCAGTACTTC.